The rows below give T cell receptor beta chains drawn from one sample of a study of T cells in Graves' hyperthyroidism and ophthalmopathy. TCRdb passed the multiplex PCR reads through MiXCR, listing each CDR3 protein once. Of under 750,000 distinct CDR3 sequences in the sample, roughly 20% were seen once. Sequenced: blood. These receptors were obtained from a woman aged 45-59 years with Graves' hyperthyroidism that later progressed to Graves' ophthalmopathy. Both conserved end residues are part of each CDR3. The order of the fields is D gene, J gene, clone size, V gene, CDR3 protein, CDR3 DNA. D genes are given only for firm matches. For some rows the clone size is stated as once, few or many, or as a class when expanded; others skip it.

>TRBD2|TRBJ2-1|.|TRBV11-2
CASSLSSGGAVGRNEQFF
TGTGCCAGCAGCTTATCTAGCGGGGGGGCGGTCGGACGGAATGAGCAGTTCTTC
>TRBD1|TRBJ1-2|many|TRBV2
CASLPLTGKHGYTF
TGTGCCAGCCTGCCCCTGACAGGGAAACATGGCTACACCTTC
>TRBD2|TRBJ2-6|few|TRBV6-5
CASSYSGGGAVGANVLTF
TGTGCCAGCAGTTACTCAGGCGGGGGGGCGGTCGGGGCCAACGTCCTGACTTTC
>.|TRBJ1-2|.|TRBV9
CASSVALRQAYGYTF
TGCGCCAGCAGCGTAGCACTCCGGCAGGCCTATGGCTACACCTTC
>.|TRBJ2-1|few|TRBV9
CASSPPGSGNEQFF
TGTGCCAGCAGCCCTCCCGGCAGTGGGAATGAGCAGTTCTTC
>.|TRBJ2-5|.|TRBV6-9
CASIIGGLGETQYF
TGTGCCAGCATTATCGGGGGGCTGGGAGAGACCCAGTACTTC
>TRBD1|TRBJ1-1|.|TRBV28
CASSLNRGWEAFF
TGTGCCAGCAGTTTAAACAGGGGCTGGGAGGCTTTCTTT
>.|TRBJ2-7|few|TRBV20-1
CSAYEDYEQYF
TGCAGTGCCTACGAAGACTACGAGCAGTACTTC
>.|TRBJ1-4|many|TRBV2
CASSEKGITNEKLFF
TGTGCCAGCAGTGAAAAAGGGATCACTAATGAAAAACTGTTTTTT
>.|TRBJ2-5|few|TRBV4-1
CASSQDRVGEETQYF
TGCGCCAGCAGCCAAGATCGTGTAGGGGAAGAGACCCAGTACTTC
>TRBD1|TRBJ1-2|few|TRBV5-1
CASSSALGQGRVHGYTF
TGCGCCAGCAGCAGCGCCCTGGGACAGGGGAGGGTTCATGGCTACACCTTC